The 4 T cell receptor beta chains below were found in one sample sequenced in a study of graft-versus-host responses after intestinal transplantation. Sequencing was performed with immunoSEQ multiplex PCR; in TCRdb, only in-frame clones are kept and a portion is missing. The sample lists roughly 20,000 clones; roughly 40% were seen once. The source material was alloreactive CD4+ T cells from a mixed lymphocyte reaction culture, sampled before intestinal transplant. As for subset: CFSE-low proliferating T cells sorted from roughly 6-day pre-transplant mixed lymphocyte reaction (GvH or HvG direction). These receptors were obtained from a human patient who received an intestinal transplant.

In its sample, this clone was seen once. This chain connects TRBV5-6 to TRBJ1-2; TRBD1 might be the D (6 bases). The CDR3 is made up of 16 amino acids. The germline V gene has CDR1 SGHDT and CDR2 YYEEEE. Deletions cut 4 bases from V and 0 bases from J, with 16 bases between. The CDR3 loop reads CASSLIDRTSNYGYTF. CDR3 DNA: TGTGCCAGCAGCCTGATCGACAGGACTTCTAACTATGGCTACACCTTC.

The sample holds a few counts of this clone. The chain uses TRBV9 and TRBJ1-2; TRBD1 agrees at 8 bases. The CDR3 is 13 residues long. Unmatched junction bases numbered 4, after V lost 4 bases and J lost 5 bases. Germline CDR1 reads SGDLS; CDR2 reads YYNGEE. The DNA for the CDR3 is TGTGCCAGCAGCCAACAGGGGGGATATGGCTACACCTTC. It is translated as CASSQQGGYGYTF.

This sequence joins TRBV9 and TRBJ2-1; 12 bases fit TRBD2. This CDR3 region has 17 residues. Trimming at V came to 0 bases and at J to 4 bases, leaving 5 bases not matched to a gene. Germline CDR1 reads SGDLS; CDR2 reads YYNGEE. CDR3 loop: CASSVGLAGAHYNEQFF. CDR3 in DNA: TGTGCCAGCAGCGTAGGACTAGCGGGGGCCCATTACAATGAGCAGTTCTTC.

V and J are TRBV6-5 and TRBJ1-4, with D possibly TRBD1 on 6 matching bases. The ends were cut back, 5 bases at V and 13 bases at J, with 20 bases in the middle. CDR1 is MNHEY, CDR2 SVGAGI, per germline. This CDR3 region has 14 residues. The CDR3 DNA reads as TGTGCCAGCAGTGATCAGCTTCTTAGGGGGGGACTGTTTTTT. Its translation is CASSDQLLRGGLFF.